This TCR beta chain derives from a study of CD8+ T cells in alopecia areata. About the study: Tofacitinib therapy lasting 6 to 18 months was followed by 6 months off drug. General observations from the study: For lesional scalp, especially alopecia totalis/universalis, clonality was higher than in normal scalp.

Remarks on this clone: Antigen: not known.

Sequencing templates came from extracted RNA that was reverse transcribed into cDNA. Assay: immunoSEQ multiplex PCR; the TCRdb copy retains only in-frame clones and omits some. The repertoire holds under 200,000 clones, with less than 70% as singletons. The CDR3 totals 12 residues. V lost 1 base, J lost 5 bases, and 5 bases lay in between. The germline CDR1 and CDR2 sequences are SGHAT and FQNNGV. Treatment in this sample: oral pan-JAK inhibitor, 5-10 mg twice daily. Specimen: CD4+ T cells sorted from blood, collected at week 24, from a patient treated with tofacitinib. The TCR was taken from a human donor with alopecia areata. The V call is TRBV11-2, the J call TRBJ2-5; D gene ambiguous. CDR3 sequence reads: CASSLAPETQYF. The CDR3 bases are TGTGCCAGCAGCTTAGCCCCGGAGACCCAGTACTTC.